This T cell receptor (beta chain) came from a study of beta chain features in type 1 diabetes. Germline CDR1 reads SGHTA; CDR2 reads FQGNSA. V shed 3 bases and J 5 bases; nucleotides not matched to a gene: 1. The CDR3 consists of 13 residues. All of the isolated RNA was reverse transcribed, so expressed TCRB transcripts were sequenced. Assay: immunoSEQ multiplex PCR; the TCRdb copy retains only in-frame clones and omits some. In the table there are 95,000 to 150,000 clones, roughly 17% of which are singletons. Sorting with CD45RO/CCR7/CD25/CD127/CD95/CD27 yielded naive, central memory, regulatory and stem-like memory CD4+ cells. Ten or more counts support this clone. Its antigen is not known. The identical CDR3 is also encoded by other nucleotide sequences in the sample. Study observations and caveats: Individuals with type 1 diabetes displayed fewer insertions and more deletions at VDJ junctions. Naive, central memory and Treg TCRB repertoires seemed to resemble each other more closely in patients than they did in healthy donors. Moderate yet significant TCRB CDR3 shortening was seen in Type 1 diabetes patients in all four CD4+ subsets.

Sequencing used central memory CD4+ T cells from blood. V usage is TRBV7-2 and J usage is TRBJ2-1; 7 positions match TRBD1. The receptor's source is a man aged 30 to 39 with type 1 diabetes. CDR3 sequence reads: CASSLGQNNEQFF. CDR3 coding DNA: TGTGCCAGCAGCTTGGGACAGAACAATGAGCAGTTCTTC. Together with reference TRBV7-2 and TRBJ2-1, the CDR3 gives the full variable domain: GAGVSQSPSNKVTEKGKDVELRCDPISGHTALYWYRQSLGQGLEFLIYFQGNSAPDKSGLPSDRFSAERTGGSVSTLTIQRTQQEDSAVYLCASSLGQNNEQFFGPGTRLTVL.